This T cell receptor (beta chain) came from a study of T cell responses to AZD1222 COVID-19 vaccine. Findings and limits, study-wide: The repertoires were collected only after the peak T cell response.

On this clone itself: Its antigen is not known.

Profiling relied on immunoSEQ multiplex PCR, and the TCRdb table lists in-frame clones only, not all of them. The sample carries roughly 130,000 clones, approximately 85% recorded once. V was clipped by 1 base and J by 1 base, with 5 bases between them. Germline V gene data show CDR1 as MNHEY and CDR2 as SVGEGT. The CDR3 is 14 amino acids. The TCR originated in an adult in good health. Here the sequenced sample was peripheral blood, taken on day 0 of AZD1222 vaccination. The chain joins TRBV6-2 or TRBV6-3 to TRBJ1-5; D gene ambiguous. This CDR3 is CASSYLGSNQPQHF. The CDR3, as DNA: TGTGCCAGCAGTTACTTGGGCAGCAATCAGCCCCAGCATTTT.